This TCR beta chain was identified during a study of identical twins (dated by TCRdb to 2016 to 2017). Some background on the complete study: To test whether fetal clonotypes persist, this study deep-sequenced TCR alpha and beta repertoires from monozygotic twins, from unrelated adults of various ages, and from cord blood. Replicate twin experiments were performed at different times using different library preparation protocols to rule out contamination. Broad study findings and their caveats: Because the same donors could not be followed over many years, conclusions were based on cross-sectional statistical analysis. Out-of-frame TCR alpha sharing in monozygotic twins was systematically underestimated by recombination models, whereas sharing between unrelated individuals was in agreement with the recombination models. Invariant T cells such as MAIT and iNKT could partly confound zero-insertion analyses, although diverse VJ usage argued against such confounding for most clonotypes. Compared with coincidental sharing between unrelated individuals, out-of-frame TCR alpha sequences shared between twins showed an excess of sequences with low generation probability. Fewer insertions were carried by abundant cord blood beta clonotypes, a similar but weaker trend appeared in young adult naive repertoires, and no such trend appeared in memory repertoires. A weaker excess of twin sharing was found in beta out-of-frame sequences because the signal-to-noise ratio was lowered by fewer shared sequences.

Including cysteine and phenylalanine, the CDR3 has 15 amino acids. Just the 45-base CDR3 DNA is kept, in frame starting at base 1. Deletion took 3 bases off V and 0 bases off J, with a span of 9 bases between the germline ends. The library came from 5' RACE. The reads were generated on an Illumina HiSeq 2000. Template switching added a universal primer binding site, and the final cDNA carried a unique molecular identifier that allowed TCR cDNA molecules to be counted accurately. Specific primers in the conserved constant-segment region were used to synthesize first-strand cDNA for the TCR alpha and beta chains. Each cDNA library was double barcoded, with a SMART-Mk sample barcode plus Illumina barcodes, to control for contamination. TruSeq adapter sequences along with Illumina sample barcodes were introduced in two successive PCR steps. TCR alpha and beta cDNA libraries were sequenced on the Illumina HiSeq platform with custom primers. Per the original workflow: MiGEC processed the raw reads to extract unique molecular identifiers, while MiXCR was used to determine the CDR3 positions. Recombination models were inferred per individual with the repgenHMM and IGoR tools using an EM algorithm. Shared clonotype analysis was performed with the tcR package in R, normalizing sharing by the product of cloneset sizes. Out-of-frame nonproductive sequences were analyzed to study raw recombination free of thymic and clonal selection effects. The public reads were reprocessed in TCRdb via fastp at Q25 and MiXCR, keeping in-frame beta chains. Every distinct CDR3 protein forms one entry, paired with its most common genes and DNA. The V and J calls shown here were made by TCRdb, not taken from the authors' results. The sample includes hundreds of thousands of distinct CDR3 sequences, with about 22% observed a single time. The ten top clones hold around 0.47% of the sample.

All donors were healthy Caucasians. Three pairs of female monozygotic twins, all aged about 18 to 30 years, made up the twin cohort. CD4+ and CD8+ T cell populations were isolated with positive isolation kits from Invitrogen. Only a few counts were recorded for this clonotype. The clone's antigen remains unknown. No base quality values were provided; no much bigger clone lies one nucleotide off. In addition, the sample was reused for a study of yellow fever vaccine responses in identical twins. The second study reports: According to the authors, the vaccine-induced T cell response in identical twins seemed to be partly convergent and partly specific to each individual. In the study, vaccine-responding T cell clones were precisely tracked in identical twins.

The clonotype originates from a young woman in good health. The rearrangement combines TRBV12-3 or TRBV12-4 with TRBJ1-5; the D gene is unclear. Material: CD4+ T cells sorted from blood. The nucleotide sequence reads as follows: TGTGCCAGCAGTTTGGCGAACCCTAGCAATCAGCCCCAGCATTTT. Translated, it reads CASSLANPSNQPQHF.